This T cell receptor beta chain was identified in a study of OX40 agonist ivuxolimab in advanced cancers. Notes on the study in general: Expanded clones tended on average to be more numerous among CD8+ T cells than CD4+.

A word on this clone: Its antigen is not identified.

V was pared by 6 bases and J by 0 bases, with 13 bases between. The CDR3 totals 15 residues. Germline lookup yields CDR1 KGHSY and CDR2 FQNENV. Some clones are missing from TCRdb's copy, which holds only in-frame ones; the method was immunoSEQ multiplex PCR. The sample holds 55,000 to 80,000 clones, approximately 81% seen once. The source material was CD4+ or CD8+ T cells sorted from blood, sampled in a trial of the OX40 agonist ivuxolimab. This chain uses TRBV16 with TRBJ2-3, with D possibly called TRBD1 or TRBD2 (5 bases each). This receptor was identified in an adult with an advanced solid tumor such as melanoma, head and neck, liver or kidney cancer. The CDR3 nucleotides read TGTGCCAGCAGAACGGGGCTGCTTAGCACAGATACGCAGTATTTT. Translating gives CASRTGLLSTDTQYF.